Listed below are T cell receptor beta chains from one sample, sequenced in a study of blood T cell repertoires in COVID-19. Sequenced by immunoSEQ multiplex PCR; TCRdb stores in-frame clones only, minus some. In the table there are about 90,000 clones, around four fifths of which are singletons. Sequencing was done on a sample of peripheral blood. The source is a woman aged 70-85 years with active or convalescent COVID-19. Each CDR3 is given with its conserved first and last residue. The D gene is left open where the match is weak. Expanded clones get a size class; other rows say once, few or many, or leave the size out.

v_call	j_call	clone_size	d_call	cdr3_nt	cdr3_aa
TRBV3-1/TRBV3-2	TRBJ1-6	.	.	TGTGCCAGCAGCCTAGCCCTGGGTAATTCACCCCTCCACTTT	CASSLALGNSPLHF
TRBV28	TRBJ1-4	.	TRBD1	TGTGCCAGCAGTTCCCCGTCAGGGGGCCAGAGAATGGAAAAACTGTTTTTT	CASSSPSGGQRMEKLFF
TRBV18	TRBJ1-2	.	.	TGTGCCAGCTCACCTTCAGACAGAGTCCTCGGAGGCTACACCTTC	CASSPSDRVLGGYTF
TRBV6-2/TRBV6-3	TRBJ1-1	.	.	TGTGCCAGCAGTGGAGGGGTTCGGGACACTGAAGCTTTCTTT	CASSGGVRDTEAFF
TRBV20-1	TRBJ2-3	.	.	TGCAGTGCTAGTTCCCTCGGCGCGGGCACAGATACGCAGTATTTT	CSASSLGAGTDTQYF
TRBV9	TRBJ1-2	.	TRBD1	TGTGCCAGCAGCGGGAATGACAGGGGGTTAGGAGGCTACACCTTC	CASSGNDRGLGGYTF
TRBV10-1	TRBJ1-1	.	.	TGCGCCAGCAGGCTACAGGAGAACACTGAAGCTTTCTTT	CASRLQENTEAFF
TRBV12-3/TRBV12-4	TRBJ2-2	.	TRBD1	TGTGCCAGCAGTCCAGGGGGCTCTGAGCTGTTTTTT	CASSPGGSELFF
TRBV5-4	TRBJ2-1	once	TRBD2	TGTGCCAGCAGCCGAGGGCGGGGGGGCCTGGATGAGCAGTTCTTC	CASSRGRGGLDEQFF
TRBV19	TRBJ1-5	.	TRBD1	TGTGCCAGTAGTGCGGACAGGGCTTTAATTCAGCCCCAGCATTTT	CASSADRALIQPQHF
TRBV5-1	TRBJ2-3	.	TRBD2	TGCGCCAGCAGCTTGGCTATTTTGGCGGGGGGGAACACAGATACGCAGTATTTT	CASSLAILAGGNTDTQYF
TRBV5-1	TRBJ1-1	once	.	TGCGCCAGCAGCTTGGCTGCGGGGAGAAGGACTGAAGCTTTCTTT	CASSLAAGRRTEAFF
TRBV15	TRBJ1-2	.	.	TGTGCCACCAGCAGGGGGGGGGCCTACGGCTACACCTTC	CATSRGGAYGYTF
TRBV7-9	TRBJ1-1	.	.	TGTGCCAGCAGCCACCGTTTGGGGGCGAATACTGAAGCTTTCTTT	CASSHRLGANTEAFF
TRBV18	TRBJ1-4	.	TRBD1	TGTGCCAGCTCACCACTCGGGACAGGGGGTGGAAAACTGTTTTTT	CASSPLGTGGGKLFF
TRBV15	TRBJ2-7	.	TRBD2	TGTGCCACCAGCAGAGGGGTCGGGGGGTTCGAGCAGTACTTC	CATSRGVGGFEQYF
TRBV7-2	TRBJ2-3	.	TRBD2	TGTGCCAGCAGCACTCGACTAGCGGGGGGGACAGATACGCAGTATTTT	CASSTRLAGGTDTQYF
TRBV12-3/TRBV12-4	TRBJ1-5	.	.	TGTGCCAGCAGTTTACTTGGCAATCAGCCCCAGCATTTT	CASSLLGNQPQHF
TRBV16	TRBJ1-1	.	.	TGTGCCAGCAGCCAGTCATCGAACACTGAAGCTTTCTTT	CASSQSSNTEAFF
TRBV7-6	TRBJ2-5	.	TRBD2	TGTGCCAGCAGCCCGAAGGCAGGGAGGGGACAAGAGACCCAGTACTTC	CASSPKAGRGQETQYF
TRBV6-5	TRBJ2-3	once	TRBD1	TGTGCCAGCAGTTACGCCGGGACAGGGGCAGATACGCAGTATTTT	CASSYAGTGADTQYF
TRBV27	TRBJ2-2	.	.	TGTGCCAGCAGTTTGAAAAGGTCGACTAAGCGTGTGGGGGAGCTGTTTTTT	CASSLKRSTKRVGELFF
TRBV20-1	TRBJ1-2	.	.	TGCAGTGCCCCTAGAAGGAGTGGCTACACCTTC	CSAPRRSGYTF
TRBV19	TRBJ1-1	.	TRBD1	TGTGCCAGTAGTATTGGACAGGGGAACACTGAAGCTTTCTTT	CASSIGQGNTEAFF
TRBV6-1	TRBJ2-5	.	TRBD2	TGTGCCAGCAGTGAGACTAGCGGGGGGCCTCCCCAAGAGACCCAGTACTTC	CASSETSGGPPQETQYF
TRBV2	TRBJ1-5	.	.	TGTGCCACTGCGGTTGAAAATAGCAATCAGCCCCAGCATTTT	CATAVENSNQPQHF
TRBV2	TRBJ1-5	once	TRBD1	TGTGCCAGCAGTGGGGGGGACAGGGGGCGTCAGCCCCAGCATTTT	CASSGGDRGRQPQHF
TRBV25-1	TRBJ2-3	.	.	TGTGCCAGCAGTGAATCGGGGAGGTTTGTAACAGATACGCAGTATTTT	CASSESGRFVTDTQYF
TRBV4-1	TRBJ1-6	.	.	TGCGCCAGCAGCCAAGATAGACAGGCCTATAATTCACCCCTCCACTTT	CASSQDRQAYNSPLHF
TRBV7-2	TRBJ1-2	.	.	TGTGCCAGCAGCACCTTCGGGCGGGGAGGTTATGGCTACACCTTC	CASSTFGRGGYGYTF
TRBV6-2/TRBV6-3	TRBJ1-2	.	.	TGTGCCAGCAGTTACTCGGCAGACTACTATGGCTACACCTTC	CASSYSADYYGYTF
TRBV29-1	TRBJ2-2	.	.	TGCAGCGCGACCCGAGGGGGAGTGAACACCGGGGAGCTGTTTTTT	CSATRGGVNTGELFF
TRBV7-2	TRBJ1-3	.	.	TGTGCCAGCACCCTCTCACTCGGTGGAAACACCATATATTTT	CASTLSLGGNTIYF
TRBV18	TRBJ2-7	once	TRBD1	TGTGCCAGCTCACCGACAGGGCTGTGGAACGAGCAGTACTTC	CASSPTGLWNEQYF
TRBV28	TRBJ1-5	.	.	TGTGCCAGCAGCCCTCTGTGGGCCTATAGCAATCAGCCCCAGCATTTT	CASSPLWAYSNQPQHF
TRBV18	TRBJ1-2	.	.	TGTGCCAGCCAAAGGATGATCCGGGAGGGGCCATATGGCTACACCTTC	CASQRMIREGPYGYTF
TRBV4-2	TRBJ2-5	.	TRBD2	TGTGCCAGCAGCCAAGAGTTGTCTAGCGGGGTAAAAGAAGAGACCCAGTACTTC	CASSQELSSGVKEETQYF
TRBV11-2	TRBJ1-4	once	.	TGTGCCAGCAGCTCCCAGACAGGCCATAATGAAAAACTGTTTTTT	CASSSQTGHNEKLFF
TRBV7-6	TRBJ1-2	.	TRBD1	TGTGCCAGCGTTGGACAGGGGCTTGGCACCTTC	CASVGQGLGTF
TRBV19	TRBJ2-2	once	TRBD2	TGTGCCAGTAGTATCCTACTAGCGGGGTGGGGCACCGGGGAGCTGTTTTTT	CASSILLAGWGTGELFF